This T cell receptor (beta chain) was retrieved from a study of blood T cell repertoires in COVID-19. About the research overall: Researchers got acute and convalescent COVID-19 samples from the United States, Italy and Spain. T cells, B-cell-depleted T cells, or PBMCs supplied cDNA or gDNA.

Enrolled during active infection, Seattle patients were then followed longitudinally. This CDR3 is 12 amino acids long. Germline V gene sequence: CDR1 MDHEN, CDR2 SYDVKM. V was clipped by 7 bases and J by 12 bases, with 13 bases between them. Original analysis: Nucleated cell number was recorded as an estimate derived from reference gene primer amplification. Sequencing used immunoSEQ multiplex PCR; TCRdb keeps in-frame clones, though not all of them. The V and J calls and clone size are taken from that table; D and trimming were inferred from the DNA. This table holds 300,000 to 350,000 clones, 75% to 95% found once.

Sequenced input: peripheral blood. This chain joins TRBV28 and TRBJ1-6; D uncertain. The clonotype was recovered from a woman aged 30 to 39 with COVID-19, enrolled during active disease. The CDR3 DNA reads TGTGCCAGCACCCAGGACTGGCAACCCCTCCACTTT. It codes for CASTQDWQPLHF.